The 3 T cell receptor beta chains below come from one sample, sequenced in a study of T cells after yellow fever vaccination (dated by TCRdb to about 2019). The library was produced with 5' RACE. Instrument on record: Illumina NovaSeq 6000. TCRdb reprocessed the public reads (quality trimming at Q25 with fastp, clone calling with MiXCR) and kept in-frame beta chains. Each CDR3 protein gets just one entry, which takes the most common genes and DNA from the rows behind it. Recorded for this sample are some 120,000 distinct CDR3 sequences; 7.5% to 10% of them occurred a single time. Of the sample, about 40% is held by the ten largest clones. The treatment or condition label of this sample denotes: live attenuated yellow fever vaccine strain. The starting material was CD8+ T cells sorted from PBMCs, obtained on the day of the yellow fever booster vaccination. The receptor source for this set is a man younger than 30 who received the YFV17D yellow fever vaccine.

This clonotype has just a few counts. The rearrangement joins TRBV13 to TRBJ1-2, with D perhaps TRBD1 (5 bases). The length of the CDR3 is 13 residues. Trimming shortened V by 5 bases and J by 5 bases, and 12 bases separated the two germline ends. Germline V gene lookup returns CDR1 PRHDT and CDR2 FYEKMQ (reference sequence). In nucleotides, the CDR3 is TGTGCCAGCAGCCCCCGGGACTATTATGGCTACACCTTC. Protein: CASSPRDYYGYTF.

This chain joins TRBV4-1 and TRBJ2-7; 9 bases agree with TRBD1. From germline, CDR1 is MGHRA and CDR2 YSYEKL. The CDR3 is 15 residues long. Trimming at V came to 2 bases and at J to 4 bases, leaving 6 bases not matched to a gene. Here the CDR3 reads CASSQKKTGGYEQYF. CDR3 in DNA: TGCGCCAGCAGCCAAAAGAAGACAGGGGGATACGAGCAGTACTTC.

The V and J genes are TRBV4-3 and TRBJ2-7; 9 bases align to TRBD2. Trimming at V came to 1 base and at J to 2 bases, leaving 12 bases not matched to a gene. CDR1 is LGHNA and CDR2 is YSLEER in the germline V gene. This CDR3 spans 18 amino acids. CDR3 sequence reads: CASSQALVAGDRTYEQYF. DNA for the CDR3: TGCGCCAGCAGCCAAGCTTTGGTAGCGGGGGATCGAACCTACGAGCAGTACTTC.